This TCR beta chain was obtained from a study of blood T cells in healthy people across ages. Each sample provided at least 6 micrograms of extracted total RNA. The V gene lost 10 bases and the J gene lost 0 bases, with 19 bases spanning the gap. The CDR3 has 15 residues. From germline, CDR1 is ENHRY and CDR2 SYGVKD. Then a second PCR, running about 7 to 11 cycles, was carried out with a sample-barcoded 5' primer and a J-beta primer mix. TCRdb independently ran MiXCR on the 5' RACE reads; one entry per CDR3 protein. The table records roughly 1,300,000 distinct CDR3 sequences, approximately 59% of them present only once.

V gene TRBV10-3 combines with J gene TRBJ2-7; D remains ambiguous. The source is a man between 18 and 29 years old in good health. The sequencing sample was made of blood. This chain's CDR3 is CATQPLGQSSYEQYF. The DNA of the CDR3 is TGTGCCACCCAACCCTTGGGCCAGAGCTCCTACGAGCAGTACTTC.